This T cell receptor beta chain was sequenced in a study of blood T cell repertoires in COVID-19. About the research overall: Spain, Italy and the United States supplied samples that represented acute and convalescent COVID-19.

V shed 6 bases and J 8 bases; nucleotides not matched to a gene: 6. Germline V CDR1 and CDR2: SNHLY, FYNNEI. The length of the CDR3 is 13 residues. How the authors handled the data: Counts of nucleated cells, estimated from reference gene primer amplification, were obtained. Measured with immunoSEQ multiplex PCR; TCRdb has only the in-frame clones, and not every one. V and J calls and clone size are copied from that table; D and trimming were computed from the DNA. The profile shows 250,000 to 300,000 clones, 85% to 90% of them singletons. This TCR came from a woman in her forties or fifties who had been exposed to COVID-19. This sequence joins TRBV2 and TRBJ2-1, with TRBD2 identical over 8 bases. The material sequenced was PBMCs or T cells enriched from blood (not recorded which). Here the CDR3 DNA reads TGTGCCAGCAGGCGGGGGGCTAGGGATGAGCAGTTCTTC. It codes for CASRRGARDEQFF. Based on the CDR3 plus reference TRBV2 and TRBJ2-1, the full variable domain is EPEVTQTPSHQVTQMGQEVILRCVPISNHLYFYWYRQILGQKVEFLVSFYNNEISEKSEIFDDQFSVERPDGSNFTLKIRSTKLEDSAMYFCASRRGARDEQFFGPGTRLTVL.